The rows below give T cell receptor beta chains drawn from one sample of a study of cytomegalovirus exposure and HLA in healthy donors. Using immunoSEQ multiplex PCR, the repertoire was profiled, and TCRdb retains in-frame clones only, with some absent. The repertoire includes under 150,000 clones, approximately 89% of them detected once, and about 0.64% sits in the top ten. The sequencing input was PBMCs. The receptors here all came from a man aged 18 to 29 in good health and CMV-seronegative. The CDR3 runs from the conserved cysteine through the conserved F or W. The order of the fields is V gene, D gene, J gene, clone size, CDR3 protein, CDR3 DNA. The D gene is left open where the match is weak. Rows give clone size only sometimes, using once, few, many, or a class for an expanded clone.

>TRBV10-2|TRBD1|TRBJ1-3|.
CASEPTTGAGNTIYF
TGCGCCAGCGAGCCGACGACAGGGGCTGGAAACACCATATATTTT
>TRBV7-8|.|TRBJ2-5|.
CASSLGSGETQYF
TGTGCCAGCAGCTTAGGCTCGGGAGAGACCCAGTACTTC
>TRBV19|.|TRBJ1-2|.
CASTRGSNYGYTF
TGTGCCAGTACCCGAGGGTCTAACTATGGCTACACCTTC
>TRBV15|.|TRBJ2-1|.
CATSRGHPYVRAANEQFF
TGTGCCACCAGCAGAGGCCACCCGTACGTGAGGGCCGCCAATGAGCAGTTCTTC
>TRBV15|TRBD2|TRBJ2-1|.
CATSRETSGVNNEQFF
TGTGCCACCAGCAGGGAAACTAGCGGGGTAAACAATGAGCAGTTCTTC
>TRBV9|.|TRBJ2-5|.
CASSKLASETQYF
TGTGCCAGCAGTAAACTAGCCTCCGAGACCCAGTACTTC
>TRBV13|TRBD2|TRBJ2-4|.
CASSPRVSGGKNIQYF
TGTGCCAGCAGCCCTCGTGTTAGCGGGGGAAAAAACATTCAGTACTTC
>TRBV11-2|.|TRBJ1-5|.
CASSLVGGNQPQHF
TGTGCCAGCAGCTTAGTAGGGGGAAATCAGCCCCAGCATTTT
>TRBV5-1|TRBD1|TRBJ1-4|.
CASSLGQGLSNEKLFF
TGCGCCAGCAGCTTGGGACAGGGTCTCAGTAATGAAAAACTGTTTTTT
>TRBV9|.|TRBJ1-2|.
CASSTGGDYGYTF
TGTGCCAGCAGCACCGGGGGGGACTATGGCTACACCTTC
>TRBV28|TRBD1|TRBJ1-1|.
CAIQGQGLNTEAFF
TGTGCCATCCAGGGACAGGGATTGAACACTGAAGCTTTCTTT
>TRBV4-3|.|TRBJ2-5|.
CASSHENYIQETQYF
TGCGCCAGCAGCCATGAGAACTACATCCAAGAGACCCAGTACTTC
>TRBV4-2|TRBD2|TRBJ2-5|.
CASSQVSGGAQETQYF
TGTGCCAGCAGCCAAGTTAGCGGGGGGGCCCAAGAGACCCAGTACTTC
>TRBV11-2|.|TRBJ2-5|.
CASSLTVSGYQETQYF
TGTGCCAGCAGCTTAACGGTCAGCGGGTACCAAGAGACCCAGTACTTC
>TRBV19|.|TRBJ2-7|once
CASTLAAGLSYEQYF
TGTGCCAGTACCTTGGCCGCAGGGCTCTCCTACGAGCAGTACTTC
>TRBV7-9|.|TRBJ1-5|.
CASSPQQGYPAPQPQHF
TGTGCCAGCAGCCCTCAGCAGGGGTATCCGGCGCCTCAGCCCCAGCATTTT
>TRBV9|.|TRBJ1-5|.
CASSVDGGLNQPQHF
TGTGCCAGCAGCGTAGATGGGGGCCTCAATCAGCCCCAGCATTTT
>TRBV5-4|.|TRBJ2-7|.
CASSLVGGLGEQYF
TGTGCCAGCAGCTTGGTCGGGGGGCTGGGCGAGCAGTACTTC
>TRBV19|.|TRBJ1-2|.
CASRGDVLYGYTF
TGTGCCAGTAGAGGGGATGTGCTCTATGGCTACACCTTC
>TRBV30|.|TRBJ1-2|once
CAWSGGTFGYTF
TGTGCCTGGAGCGGAGGGACGTTTGGCTACACCTTC
>TRBV11-2|.|TRBJ2-3|.
CASSLTTFTDTQYF
TGTGCCAGCAGCCTAACGACATTCACAGATACGCAGTATTTT
>TRBV6-1|TRBD1|TRBJ1-3|.
CASSEWDRGANTIYF
TGTGCCAGCAGTGAATGGGACAGGGGTGCCAACACCATATATTTT
>TRBV21-1|.|TRBJ2-6|.
CASSKLQGEPGANVLTF
TGTGCCAGCAGCAAACTTCAGGGGGAACCTGGGGCCAACGTCCTGACTTTC
>TRBV6-5|.|TRBJ1-6|once
CASRSRNSPLHF
TGTGCCAGCAGATCTAGGAATTCACCCCTCCACTTT
>TRBV10-3|.|TRBJ2-1|.
CAISEGGTPNNEQFF
TGTGCCATCAGTGAGGGAGGGACCCCGAACAATGAGCAGTTCTTC
>TRBV28|TRBD1|TRBJ1-1|.
CASSPGGAGNTEAFF
TGTGCCAGCAGTCCAGGGGGCGCGGGGAACACTGAAGCTTTCTTT
>TRBV5-6|TRBD1|TRBJ2-1|.
CASSFLRTGRGWNEQFF
TGTGCCAGCAGCTTCCTCCGGACAGGGAGAGGTTGGAATGAGCAGTTCTTC
>TRBV9|.|TRBJ1-1|.
CASSDSLNTEAFF
TGTGCCAGCAGCGACAGTCTGAACACTGAAGCTTTCTTT
>TRBV11-2|TRBD2|TRBJ2-5|few
CASSGGGWAQYF
TGTGCCAGCAGCGGCGGGGGGTGGGCCCAGTACTTC
>TRBV7-8|.|TRBJ2-5|.
CASTLRDSGETQYF
TGTGCCAGCACCCTCCGGGACTCCGGGGAGACCCAGTACTTC
>TRBV5-1|.|TRBJ1-1|.
CASSLKGATEAFF
TGCGCCAGCAGCTTGAAAGGAGCCACTGAAGCTTTCTTT
>TRBV7-6|TRBD1|TRBJ2-3|.
CASSLDRSTDTQYF
TGTGCCAGCAGCCTGGACAGGTCAACAGATACGCAGTATTTT
>TRBV4-1|.|TRBJ2-1|.
CASKSGSNEQFF
TGCGCCAGCAAGTCGGGTTCCAATGAGCAGTTCTTC
>TRBV6-5|TRBD2|TRBJ2-2|.
CASSLSGAGELFF
TGTGCCAGCTCACTTAGCGGGGCCGGGGAGCTGTTTTTT
>TRBV15|TRBD1|TRBJ2-2|.
CATSLGGQGRTGELFF
TGTGCCACCAGCCTAGGGGGACAGGGAAGGACCGGGGAGCTGTTTTTT
>TRBV9|.|TRBJ1-3|.
CASSPQGSGNTIYF
TGTGCCAGCAGCCCACAGGGATCCGGAAACACCATATATTTT
>TRBV5-5|.|TRBJ1-4|.
CASSLDSTNEKLFF
TGTGCCAGCAGCTTGGACAGTACTAATGAAAAACTGTTTTTT
>TRBV4-1|.|TRBJ1-4|.
CASSFTGLPNEKLFF
TGCGCCAGCAGCTTTACAGGGCTCCCTAATGAAAAACTGTTTTTT
>TRBV19|TRBD1|TRBJ2-5|.
CASSRTGALGETQYF
TGTGCCAGTAGCAGGACAGGGGCGTTGGGGGAGACCCAGTACTTC
>TRBV15|.|TRBJ2-5|.
CATSRDARDSLQETQYF
TGTGCCACCAGCAGAGATGCCCGGGACTCCCTCCAAGAGACCCAGTACTTC
>TRBV5-4|TRBD1|TRBJ2-2|.
CASSVDRVTGELFF
TGTGCCAGCAGCGTGGACAGGGTCACCGGGGAGCTGTTTTTT
>TRBV5-1|TRBD1|TRBJ1-1|.
CASSLVGTGGPNTEAFF
TGCGCCAGCAGCTTGGTGGGGACAGGGGGCCCGAACACTGAAGCTTTCTTT